The next 28 T cell receptor beta chains were all read from a single sample in a study of blood T cell repertoires in COVID-19. Produced via immunoSEQ multiplex PCR; TCRdb's table is partial and in-frame only. Altogether about 120,000 clones are present, roughly 87% being singletons, with the ten largest covering 9.5% to 13%. The sequenced sample consisted of peripheral blood. These receptors were taken from a man at least 80 years old with acute or convalescent COVID-19.

This rearrangement joins TRBV5-4 to TRBJ1-2; 8 positions agree with TRBD1. Trimming cost V 4 bases and J 5 bases; bases outside gene matches: 16. This CDR3 has 17 amino acids. CDR1 and CDR2 from the germline V gene are SGHNT and YYREEE (reference sequence). The CDR3 is CASSGGTVDRGLYGYTF. The CDR3 nucleotides are TGTGCCAGCAGCGGAGGAACCGTTGACAGGGGCTTGTATGGCTACACCTTC.

V usage is TRBV6-5 and J usage is TRBJ1-5, with D perhaps matching TRBD1 (5 bases). Germline CDR1 and CDR2: MNHEY and SVGAGI. Trimming stripped 6 bases from V and 2 bases from J, with 14 bases between. The CDR3 runs 15 residues. The CDR3 sequence is CASRPDSVGNQPQHF. The CDR3 coding sequence is TGTGCCAGCAGACCCGACAGCGTTGGCAATCAGCCCCAGCATTTT.

The V gene is TRBV4-1, the J gene TRBJ1-3, with D possibly being TRBD1 (5 bases). The CDR3 has 14 residues. The germline gives CDR1 MGHRA, CDR2 YSYEKL. V lost 0 bases, J lost 4 bases, and 7 bases lay in between. CDR3 amino acids: CASSQEGLGNTIYF. The CDR3 region has the DNA TGCGCCAGCAGCCAAGAGGGGCTCGGAAACACCATATATTTT.

This clone was observed a single time. The V and J genes are TRBV7-9 and TRBJ2-2, with D perhaps matching TRBD2 (6 bases). With 0 bases removed from V and 4 bases from J, the gap between germline ends came to 9 bases. This CDR3 is 15 amino acids long. Per the germline V gene, CDR1 is SEHNR and CDR2 is FQNEAQ (reference sequence). The CDR3 DNA follows: TGTGCCAGCAGCTTAGCCCACGGGGGCACCGGGGAGCTGTTTTTT. Translating it yields CASSLAHGGTGELFF.

The chain employs TRBV19 and TRBJ1-5; TRBD1 matches at 7 bases. V shed 5 bases and J 5 bases; nucleotides not matched to a gene: 6. There are 14 residues in the CDR3. CDR1 and CDR2 from the germline V gene are LNHDA and SQIVND (reference sequence). CDR3 DNA: TGTGCCAGTAGTGTCGGGACAGCTTATCAGCCCCAGCATTTT. Residues: CASSVGTAYQPQHF.

This chain joins TRBV15 and TRBJ2-7, with TRBD1 matching over 9 bases. This CDR3 spans 16 amino acids. Germline assignment: CDR1 LNHNV and CDR2 YYDKDF (reference sequence). J lost 4 bases, V lost 5 bases, and 12 bases had no gene match. The CDR3 region is CATSSTGGQGLYEQYF. The DNA for the CDR3 is TGTGCCACCAGCTCAACGGGGGGACAGGGCTTATACGAGCAGTACTTC. The variable domain in full, completed from reference TRBV15 and TRBJ2-7, reads DAMVIQNPRYQVTQFGKPVTLSCSQTLNHNVMYWYQQKSSQAPKLLFHYYDKDFNNEADTPDNFQSRRPNTSFCFLDIRSPGLGDTAMYLCATSSTGGQGLYEQYFGPGTRLTVT.

Here the CDR3 reads CAISEGQGVEKLFF. The CDR3 DNA reads as TGTGCCATCAGTGAAGGACAGGGAGTTGAAAAACTGTTTTTT. J is TRBJ1-4 and V is TRBV10-3; 8 nucleotides align to TRBD1. This CDR3 is built from 14 residues. The V gene's germline CDR1 is ENHRY and CDR2 SYGVKD. The V gene end was trimmed by 3 bases and the J gene end by 7 bases; junction bases not matched to a gene: 4.

This chain links TRBV18 with TRBJ1-1; tentatively, D is TRBD1 (5 bases). The CDR3 extends over 13 amino acids. Germline loops: CDR1 KGHSH, CDR2 LQKENI. V gave up 2 bases and J gave up 8 bases, with 12 bases separating them. CDR3 nucleotide sequence: TGTGCCAGCTCACCAGGGGGGACGAGGGAAGCTTTCTTT. It specifies CASSPGGTREAFF.

This clone was seen a single time. V gene TRBV18 combines with J gene TRBJ2-2; 8 positions match TRBD2. From germline, CDR1 is KGHSH and CDR2 LQKENI. The CDR3 length is 17 residues. Trimming cost V 3 bases and J 1 base; bases outside gene matches: 7. In DNA, the CDR3 is TGTGCCAGCTCACCCGTAATTAGCGGGAAGAACACCGGGGAGCTGTTTTTT. It translates to CASSPVISGKNTGELFF.

V gene TRBV28 combines with J gene TRBJ1-5; unclear D gene. The V gene's germline CDR1 is MDHEN and CDR2 SYDVKM. The CDR3 length is 15 residues. Trimming pared 3 bases from V and 0 bases from J, leaving 9 bases between. CDR3 nucleotide sequence: TGTGCCAGCAGTTTTTCGGGAGCTAGCAATCAGCCCCAGCATTTT. Translation gives CASSFSGASNQPQHF.

The V call is TRBV5-1, the J call TRBJ2-5, with 11 bases matching TRBD2. Trimming at V came to 2 bases and at J to 5 bases, leaving 5 bases not matched to a gene. Germline CDR1 is SGHRS and CDR2 is YFSETQ. The CDR3 extends over 15 amino acids. CDR3 nucleotide sequence: TGCGCCAGCAGCTTTTCTAGCGGGGGGCCGGAGACCCAGTACTTC. Amino acid sequence: CASSFSSGGPETQYF.

This clone came up a few times. This rearrangement joins TRBV15 to TRBJ1-5; 8 bases agree with TRBD1. Germline CDR1 LNHNV, CDR2 YYDKDF (reference sequence). V was pared by 1 base and J by 5 bases, with 7 bases of the junction left unmatched. The CDR3 runs 16 residues. The CDR3 protein is CATSRAGQGGDQPQHF. The CDR3 region has the DNA TGTGCCACCAGCAGAGCCGGACAGGGAGGGGATCAGCCCCAGCATTTT.

This chain connects TRBV2 to TRBJ1-1; 7 nucleotides match TRBD1. Germline loops: CDR1 SNHLY, CDR2 FYNNEI. The trim removed 6 bases at V and 6 bases at J, leaving 10 bases unmatched. The CDR3 sequence is 14 residues long. The CDR3 region has the DNA TGTGCCAGCAGCCTACAGGGGCGAGATTCTGAAGCTTTCTTT. Translating gives CASSLQGRDSEAFF.

DNA for the CDR3: TGTGCCAGCAGCTTGGGGACAGGGGATGAAAAACTGTTTTTT. Protein product: CASSLGTGDEKLFF. The chain uses TRBV7-9 and TRBJ1-4; 10 nucleotides line up with TRBD1. CDR3 length: 14 residues. V shed 3 bases, J shed 6 bases, and the junction held 1 base outside the gene matches. The germline V gene has CDR1 SEHNR and CDR2 FQNEAQ (reference sequence).

The rearrangement links TRBV3-1 (or the pseudogene TRBV3-2) to TRBJ1-4; possibly TRBD1 for D (5 bases). Germline CDR1 and CDR2: LGHDT and YNNKEL (reference sequence). This CDR3 is 16 amino acids long. The V gene lost 4 bases and the J gene lost 5 bases, with 17 bases spanning the gap. The CDR3 loop reads CASSPSLPRGNEKLFF. The CDR3 DNA sequence: TGTGCCAGCAGCCCCTCCCTGCCACGGGGGAATGAAAAACTGTTTTTT.

This sequence joins TRBV28 and TRBJ2-1, with D maybe TRBD2 (6 bases). Trimming cost V 7 bases and J 0 bases, with 16 bases left between them. The CDR3 contains 16 residues. Germline-derived CDR1 and CDR2 are MDHEN and SYDVKM. The CDR3 DNA sequence: TGTGCCAGCACCACGCCCGGGACTCCCTCCTACAATGAGCAGTTCTTC. Its protein product is CASTTPGTPSYNEQFF. Together with reference TRBV28 and TRBJ2-1, the CDR3 gives the full variable domain: DVKVTQSSRYLVKRTGEKVFLECVQDMDHENMFWYRQDPGLGLRLIYFSYDVKMKEKGDIPEGYSVSREKKERFSLILESASTNQTSMYLCASTTPGTPSYNEQFFGPGTRLTVL.

The gene calls are TRBV11-2 and TRBJ1-3; tentative D call: TRBD1 (5 bases). This CDR3 spans 14 amino acids. V shed 5 bases and J shed 3 bases, with 11 bases lying between them. CDR1 SGHAT and CDR2 FQNNGV come from the germline V gene. The CDR3 region is CASSPRGGGNTIYF. Here the CDR3 DNA reads TGTGCCAGCAGCCCACGGGGGGGTGGAAACACCATATATTTT.

This chain links TRBV18 with TRBJ2-7; maybe TRBD1 (6 bases). This CDR3 comprises 15 residues. Germline assignment: CDR1 KGHSH and CDR2 LQKENI. V shed 0 bases and J shed 3 bases, with 12 bases lying between them. CDR3 DNA sequence: TGTGCCAGCTCACCACCGGGGGCAGGTAACTACGAGCAGTACTTC. Its protein product is CASSPPGAGNYEQYF. Complete variable domain (other parts from reference TRBV18 and TRBJ2-7): NAGVMQNPRHLVRRRGQEARLRCSPMKGHSHVYWYRQLPEEGLKFMVYLQKENIIDESGMPKERFSAEFPKEGPSILRIQQVVRGDSAAYFCASSPPGAGNYEQYFGPGTRLTVT.

This chain joins TRBV2 and TRBJ2-2, with TRBD1 identical over 11 bases. CDR1 and CDR2 (germline): SNHLY, FYNNEI. The junction had 4 bases not matched to a gene; V was cut back by 6 bases and J by 7 bases. The CDR3 has 14 residues. CDR3: CASRGQGAGGELFF. The CDR3 DNA reads TGTGCCAGCAGAGGACAGGGGGCCGGCGGGGAGCTGTTTTTT. The whole variable domain, remainder taken from reference TRBV2 and TRBJ2-2, is EPEVTQTPSHQVTQMGQEVILRCVPISNHLYFYWYRQILGQKVEFLVSFYNNEISEKSEIFDDQFSVERPDGSNFTLKIRSTKLEDSAMYFCASRGQGAGGELFFGEGSRLTVL.

This chain links TRBV7-7 with TRBJ2-1; D not certain. V was shortened by 6 bases and J by 0 bases, with 12 bases between the two germline ends. The CDR3 loop spans 15 amino acids. CDR1 and CDR2 (germline): SSHAT, FNYEAQ (reference sequence). CDR3 in DNA: TGTGCCAGCAGTTCAGGATTGAGCTCCTACAATGAGCAGTTCTTC. Encoded protein: CASSSGLSSYNEQFF.

Written as DNA, the CDR3 is TGTGCCAGTAGTATAGACAGGGGAGTTAGCAATCAGCCCCAGCATTTT. Translated, it gives CASSIDRGVSNQPQHF. The genes are TRBV19 and TRBJ1-5; tentatively, D is TRBD1 (6 bases). Trimming cost V 0 bases and J 0 bases, with 9 bases left between them. CDR1 and CDR2 (germline): LNHDA, SQIVND (reference sequence). This CDR3 is built from 16 residues.

CDR3 sequence reads: CASSLMGYSNQPQHF. The CDR3 nucleotides are TGTGCCAGCAGCTTGATGGGCTATAGCAATCAGCCCCAGCATTTT. The chain is built from TRBV5-6 and TRBJ1-5; no firm D call. The CDR3 runs to 15 residues. Between the trimmed V and J ends, which lost 1 base and 0 bases, there was a span of 8 bases. Germline CDR1 SGHDT, CDR2 YYEEEE. The whole variable domain, filled in from reference TRBV5-6 and TRBJ1-5, reads DAGVTQSPTHLIKTRGQQVTLRCSPKSGHDTVSWYQQALGQGPQFIFQYYEEEERQRGNFPDRFSGHQFPNYSSELNVNALLLGDSALYLCASSLMGYSNQPQHFGDGTRLSIL.

The rearrangement links TRBV9 to TRBJ2-7; TRBD2 agrees at 13 bases. The germline V gene has CDR1 SGDLS and CDR2 YYNGEE. This CDR3 contains 16 residues. J gave up 3 bases and V 3 bases, and 6 bases lay outside the gene matches. DNA for the CDR3: TGTGCCAGCAGCGCAACTGGGACTAGCGGGATCTACGAGCAGTACTTC. Translating it yields CASSATGTSGIYEQYF.

The chain is built from TRBV5-8 and TRBJ1-5; D is unclear. This CDR3 spans 16 amino acids. Per germline, CDR1 SGHTS and CDR2 YDEGEE. V gave up 0 bases and J gave up 1 base, with 11 bases separating them. The CDR3 DNA sequence: TGTGCCAGCAGCTTGGCCACTACGAGGAGCAATCAGCCCCAGCATTTT. The encoded protein is CASSLATTRSNQPQHF.

The J gene is TRBJ2-2, the V gene TRBV11-2; 8 bases are shared with TRBD1. Germline CDR1 is SGHAT and CDR2 is FQNNGV. V shed 1 base, J shed 4 bases, and the junction held 8 bases outside the gene matches. The CDR3 has 17 residues. The CDR3 coding sequence is TGTGCCAGCAGCTTAGGACCCAGGGGGCGCGGCACCGGGGAGCTGTTTTTT. It is translated as CASSLGPRGRGTGELFF. The full variable domain, with the rest looked up from reference TRBV11-2 and TRBJ2-2, is EAGVAQSPRYKIIEKRQSVAFWCNPISGHATLYWYQQILGQGPKLLIQFQNNGVVDDSQLPKDRFSAERLKGVDSTLKIQPAKLEDSAVYLCASSLGPRGRGTGELFFGEGSRLTVL.

Only a few counts were recorded for this clone. The V gene is TRBV4-1, the J gene TRBJ1-2, with D uncertain. Per the germline V gene, CDR1 is MGHRA and CDR2 is YSYEKL. The CDR3 is 16 amino acids. Trimming removed 0 bases at V and 5 bases at J, with 16 bases between. The CDR3 bases are TGCGCCAGCAGCCAAGACGGGGAGGTACCCTCTTATGGCTACACCTTC. Protein: CASSQDGEVPSYGYTF.

The chain uses TRBV27 and TRBJ1-5; 8 bases line up with TRBD1. Trimming took 3 bases from V and 7 from J; bases not matched to a gene: 8. The CDR3 spans 15 residues. Germline CDR1 is MNHEY and CDR2 is SMNVEV (reference sequence). As DNA, the CDR3 is TGTGCCAGCAGTTTGACGGCAGGGGGCTTGCAGCCCCAGCATTTT. This codes for CASSLTAGGLQPQHF.

The rearrangement joins TRBV5-1 to TRBJ1-2, with D perhaps TRBD1 (5 bases). The V and J ends lost 0 bases and 4 bases respectively, with 10 bases between them. The CDR3 is made up of 14 amino acids. Germline loops: CDR1 SGHRS, CDR2 YFSETQ. The CDR3 sequence is CASSLESQGYGYTF. In DNA form, the CDR3 reads TGCGCCAGCAGCTTGGAATCGCAGGGCTATGGCTACACCTTC. Supplemented by reference TRBV5-1 and TRBJ1-2, the full variable domain reads KAGVTQTPRYLIKTRGQQVTLSCSPISGHRSVSWYQQTPGQGLQFLFEYFSETQRNKGNFPGRFSGRQFSNSRSEMNVSTLELGDSALYLCASSLESQGYGYTFGSGTRLTVV.